These 21 T cell receptor beta chains were sequenced from one sample in a study of OX40 agonist ivuxolimab in advanced cancers. Libraries came from the immunoSEQ multiplex PCR assay. The immuneACCESS repertoire file appears here via TCRdb, limited to in-frame rearrangements. These files lack a portion of the clones; in checked studies, under half of the deficit traces to unresolved V genes, and the cause of the others is not known. In this sample the table shows about 60,000 clones, 86% of which occur a single time. The top ten clonotypes cover 0.55% of the sample. Sample: CD4+ or CD8+ T cells sorted from blood, taken in a trial of the OX40 agonist ivuxolimab. Receptors were obtained from an adult with an advanced solid tumor such as melanoma, head and neck, liver or kidney cancer.

V and J are TRBV29-1 and TRBJ1-1, with D possibly matching TRBD1 (5 bases). CDR1 SQVTM and CDR2 ANQGSEA come from the germline V gene. The CDR3 contains 13 residues. The V gene lost 6 bases and the J gene lost 0 bases, with 11 bases spanning the gap. In nucleotides, the CDR3 is TGCAGCGTCGCCGGGACCCTGAACACTGAAGCTTTCTTT. This encodes CSVAGTLNTEAFF.

The chain joins TRBV28 to TRBJ2-5; D is ambiguous. The J call could be wrong; TRBJ2-7 is a better fit for the DNA end. Germline V gene lookup returns CDR1 MDHEN and CDR2 SYDVKM. There are 12 residues in the CDR3. CDR3 loop: CASSSRRHEQYF. CDR3 DNA: TGTGCCAGCAGTTCTCGACGCCACGAGCAGTACTTC.

The chain combines TRBV11-2 with TRBJ2-3, with D unclear. The CDR3 is made up of 14 amino acids. CDR1 and CDR2 from the germline V gene are SGHAT and FQNNGV. Trimming cost V 2 bases and J 2 bases, with 8 bases left between them. The DNA of the CDR3 is TGTGCCAGCAGCTTAACCCGGGTCACAGATACGCAGTATTTT. Translated: CASSLTRVTDTQYF.

The count of this clone is one. The chain combines TRBV5-1 with TRBJ2-2; 8 bases align to TRBD2. CDR3 length: 14 amino acids. Germline values: CDR1 SGHRS, CDR2 YFSETQ. V gave up 5 bases and J gave up 6 bases; unmatched junction bases: 6. The CDR3 is CASSTGGPSGELFF. CDR3 DNA: TGCGCCAGCAGTACGGGGGGGCCTTCCGGGGAGCTGTTTTTT. The variable domain in full, completed from reference TRBV5-1 and TRBJ2-2, reads KAGVTQTPRYLIKTRGQQVTLSCSPISGHRSVSWYQQTPGQGLQFLFEYFSETQRNKGNFPGRFSGRQFSNSRSEMNVSTLELGDSALYLCASSTGGPSGELFFGEGSRLTVL.

V is TRBV2 and J is TRBJ1-1; TRBD1 matches 9 bases. This CDR3 comprises 14 residues. The V gene end was trimmed by 4 bases and the J gene end by 11 bases; junction bases not matched to a gene: 11. Germline CDR1 reads SNHLY; CDR2 reads FYNNEI. Here the CDR3 DNA reads TGTGCCAGCAGTGTGAACGGGGGACAGGGAGAGGCTTTCTTT. Translating it yields CASSVNGGQGEAFF.

This chain links TRBV5-4 with TRBJ2-5, with D possibly matching TRBD2 (5 bases). Between the trimmed V and J ends, which lost 0 bases and 11 bases, there was a span of 20 bases. This CDR3 contains 15 residues. Germline-derived CDR1 and CDR2 are SGHNT and YYREEE (reference sequence). CDR3 in DNA: TGTGCCAGCAGCTTGGGCGCGGAGGCGGAGTTGGAGCAGTACTTC. This gives the protein CASSLGAEAELEQYF.

This clone was counted a single time. The chain combines TRBV10-3 with TRBJ2-1, with 7 bases identical to TRBD2. This CDR3 spans 14 amino acids. The V gene end was trimmed by 8 bases and the J gene end by 5 bases; junction bases not matched to a gene: 9. Germline loops: CDR1 ENHRY, CDR2 SYGVKD. The CDR3 region is CAIQPAGSNNEQFF. The DNA of the CDR3 is TGTGCCATCCAACCAGCGGGGTCTAACAATGAGCAGTTCTTC.

V and J are TRBV18 and TRBJ2-5; TRBD2 might be the D (6 bases). Germline CDR1 and CDR2: KGHSH and LQKENI. V lost 3 bases and J lost 1, with 15 bases in between. The CDR3 runs to 16 residues. The DNA of the CDR3 is TGTGCCAGCTCACCCCTAGCGTCCCGCCCCCAAGAGACCCAGTACTTC. Amino acids: CASSPLASRPQETQYF.

The V and J genes are TRBV18 and TRBJ2-7; 10 positions match TRBD2. The CDR3 totals 13 residues. Germline CDR1 and CDR2: KGHSH and LQKENI. The trim removed 8 bases at V and 6 bases at J, leaving 7 bases unmatched. CDR3 region: CASLPGLAAEQYF. The CDR3 bases are TGTGCCAGCCTACCAGGACTAGCGGCCGAGCAGTACTTC.

The chain links TRBV15 to TRBJ1-1; D is possibly TRBD1 (6 bases). V lost 0 bases and J 3 bases, leaving 17 bases between the germline ends. CDR3 length: 17 residues. Germline V lookup: CDR1 LNHNV, CDR2 YYDKDF (reference sequence). The CDR3 spells CATSREGPRDNYTEAFF. The CDR3, as DNA: TGTGCCACCAGCAGAGAGGGGCCCCGGGACAACTACACTGAAGCTTTCTTT.

The V call is TRBV18, the J call TRBJ2-1; tentatively, D is TRBD2 (7 bases). This CDR3 comprises 13 residues. V gave up 2 bases and J gave up 8 bases, with 10 bases separating them. Germline V gives CDR1 KGHSH, CDR2 LQKENI. CDR3 loop: CASSPGGAYEQFF. CDR3 DNA sequence: TGTGCCAGCTCACCAGGGGGGGCCTATGAGCAGTTCTTC.

The chain is built from TRBV7-2 and TRBJ1-1, with D unclear. V was pared by 10 bases and J by 1 base, with 10 bases between. The length of the CDR3 is 12 residues. Looked up from germline, CDR1 is SGHTA and CDR2 is FQGNSA. The DNA of the CDR3 is TGTGCCACCCGGGTGGGGAACACTGAAGCTTTCTTT. Its translation: CATRVGNTEAFF.

This clone was recorded only once. V and J are TRBV21-1 and TRBJ2-7. TRBV21-1 is classified as a pseudogene. This CDR3 spans 14 amino acids. The CDR3 is CASSIRDESYEQYF. The DNA of the CDR3 is TGTGCCAGCAGCATCCGGGACGAGTCCTACGAGCAGTACTTC.

The J gene is TRBJ1-1, the V gene TRBV30; D is undetermined. Trimming pared 0 bases from V and 8 bases from J, leaving 7 bases between. Looked up from germline, CDR1 is GTSNPN and CDR2 is SVGIG (reference sequence). The CDR3 extends over 11 amino acids. This CDR3 reads CAWSVVGEAFF. CDR3 coding DNA: TGTGCCTGGAGTGTCGTGGGAGAAGCTTTCTTT.

The chain recombines TRBV18 with TRBJ2-5, with 13 bases aligning to TRBD2. V was clipped by 4 bases and J by 2 bases; unmatched bases: 4. CDR3 length: 16 residues. Germline V gene data show CDR1 as KGHSH and CDR2 as LQKENI. The CDR3 DNA is TGTGCCAGCTCACAACTAGCGGGGGGGCCGCAAGAGACCCAGTACTTC. This encodes CASSQLAGGPQETQYF. Full variable domain (outside the CDR3, taken from reference TRBV18 and TRBJ2-5): NAGVMQNPRHLVRRRGQEARLRCSPMKGHSHVYWYRQLPEEGLKFMVYLQKENIIDESGMPKERFSAEFPKEGPSILRIQQVVRGDSAAYFCASSQLAGGPQETQYFGPGTRLLVL.

J is TRBJ2-7 and V is TRBV15; 12 positions agree with TRBD1. The CDR3 covers 16 residues. Germline V gene data show CDR1 as LNHNV and CDR2 as YYDKDF (reference sequence). Germline trimming cut 0 bases from V and 5 bases from J; bases unmatched to any gene: 5. In nucleotides, the CDR3 is TGTGCCACCAGCAGAGATCCGGGACAGGGGGCCCACGAGCAGTACTTC. It specifies CATSRDPGQGAHEQYF.

The rearrangement links TRBV5-8 to TRBJ1-2, with D maybe TRBD1 (5 bases). CDR1 SGHTS and CDR2 YDEGEE come from the germline V gene. Trimming left V 2 bases short and J 8 bases short, with 13 bases between. The CDR3 covers 13 residues. CDR3 in amino acids: CASSFLPGKGYTF. The CDR3 region has the DNA TGTGCCAGCAGCTTTTTGCCAGGGAAAGGCTACACCTTC.

The rearrangement joins TRBV10-3 to TRBJ1-4; tentatively, D is TRBD1 (5 bases). There are 14 residues in the CDR3. Germline V CDR1 and CDR2: ENHRY, SYGVKD. V was clipped by 9 bases and J by 5 bases, with 16 bases between them. Here the CDR3 reads CAISPGYPNEKLFF. The CDR3 DNA follows: TGTGCCATTTCCCCAGGGTACCCCAATGAAAAACTGTTTTTT.

The chain joins TRBV19 to TRBJ2-5, with TRBD1 matching over 7 bases. CDR1 is LNHDA and CDR2 is SQIVND in the germline V gene (reference sequence). V gave up 6 bases and J gave up 7 bases; unmatched junction bases: 14. The CDR3 extends over 15 amino acids. The CDR3 here is CASRRPGTVEGTQYF. CDR3 coding DNA: TGTGCCAGTAGGAGGCCCGGGACAGTCGAGGGGACCCAGTACTTC.

The chain combines TRBV6-5 with TRBJ2-5; D might be TRBD2 (6 bases). Germline V gene lookup returns CDR1 MNHEY and CDR2 SVGAGI. CDR3 length: 15 amino acids. Trimming removed 0 bases at V and 2 bases at J, with 10 bases between. The CDR3 bases are TGTGCCAGCAGTTACTCAGTGGCGGGACAAGAGACCCAGTACTTC. Translated: CASSYSVAGQETQYF.

The V call is TRBV5-1, the J call TRBJ2-3; D gene ambiguous. V was trimmed by 4 bases and J by 2 bases, leaving 11 bases between them. The length of the CDR3 is 14 residues. Germline lookup yields CDR1 SGHRS and CDR2 YFSETQ. The CDR3 sequence: CASSTTYDTDTQYF. The CDR3 DNA sequence: TGCGCCAGCAGCACGACATACGACACAGATACGCAGTATTTT.